The rows below give T cell receptor beta chains drawn from one sample of a study of cytomegalovirus exposure and HLA in healthy donors. TCRdb's copy holds only in-frame clones and misses some; the assay was immunoSEQ multiplex PCR. Its table lists about 38,000 clones. Sequenced: PBMCs. The receptors here all came from a man between 35 and 55 years old in good health and CMV-seropositive. Each CDR3 is given with its conserved first and last residue. The D gene is left open where the match is weak. Clone size is stated in some rows and not others, as once, few, many or a class when expanded.

>-|TRBV5-1|-|-
CASSLPTDEQYF
>-|TRBV30|TRBJ1-5|-
CAWRRGGNQPQHF
>-|TRBV6-1|TRBJ1-1|-
CASSDAGITEAFF
>TRBD2|TRBV30|-|-
CAPEGGAGLAGGCHSYEQYF
>-|TRBV5-1|TRBJ1-4|-
CASSRDNNEKLFF
>TRBD2|TRBV10-2|TRBJ2-1|-
CASSDSGRDEQFF
>TRBD1|TRBV5-4|-|-
CASSSQGVEQYF
>-|TRBV10-2|TRBJ2-7|-
CASRDNYEQYF
>TRBD2|TRBV9|-|-
CASSPRPGARDYYEQYF
>-|TRBV7-9|TRBJ2-7|-
CASSFRTGGSYEQYF
>TRBD1|TRBV14|TRBJ1-4|-
CASSQGQGIEKLFF
>-|TRBV29-1|TRBJ2-4|-
CSVGHALAKNIQYF
>-|TRBV5-6|TRBJ2-7|-
CASSLMAGQGLYEQYF
>TRBD2|TRBV7-6|TRBJ2-2|medium-sized
CASSFGTSGAGVTGELFF
>-|TRBV5-1|TRBJ2-3|-
CASSQDISTDTQYF
>-|TRBV18|TRBJ2-1|medium-sized
CASSPWGGSGQHNEQFF
>-|TRBV5-1|TRBJ2-7|-
CASSLTGSYEQYF
>TRBD2|TRBV10-3|TRBJ2-7|-
CAISESGGGDYEQYF
>TRBD2|TRBV6-5|TRBJ2-3|-
CASRLSGRGTDTQYF
>-|TRBV30|TRBJ2-1|-
CAWRRGSGMNEQFF
>TRBD1|TRBV5-4|TRBJ2-5|-
CASSSGQVQETQYF
>-|TRBV19|TRBJ2-3|-
CATNFRGSTDTQYF
>-|TRBV2|TRBJ1-5|-
CASGKEVDQPQHF
>TRBD2|TRBV28|TRBJ2-7|-
CASNLGGTSYEQYF
>-|TRBV14|TRBJ1-2|-
CASSQGRGGDYGYTF
>-|TRBV5-1|TRBJ1-1|-
CASSSGNQGTEAFF
>TRBD1|TRBV18|TRBJ1-1|-
CASSPPGQGAYTEAFF
>TRBD2|TRBV19|TRBJ2-5|-
CASSKRGRETQYF
>TRBD2|TRBV10-1|TRBJ2-1|-
CASSESNSGRAGNEQFF
>-|TRBV14|TRBJ2-7|-
CASSNGGGEQYF
>-|TRBV19|TRBJ1-2|-
CASNRGERPYGYTF
>-|TRBV11-3|TRBJ1-6|-
CASSWEQGRNSPLHF
>TRBD1|TRBV7-9|TRBJ2-1|-
CASSPQGAGGNEQFF
>-|TRBV6-1|TRBJ1-1|-
CASPPGQNQPKAFF
>-|TRBV7-2|TRBJ1-1|-
CASSLYGYNTEAFF
>-|TRBV5-6|TRBJ1-2|-
CASSLGGPYGYTF
>-|TRBV6-5|TRBJ2-1|-
CASSPRVFAYNEQFF
>-|TRBV6-1|TRBJ2-7|-
CASRPTGYEQYF
>-|TRBV19|TRBJ1-5|-
CASSIERYSNQPQHF
>TRBD1|TRBV29-1|TRBJ1-2|-
CSVGGQGAGYTF
>TRBD1|TRBV7-9|TRBJ2-7|-
CASSSTGIYEQYF
>-|TRBV7-2|TRBJ2-7|-
CASSLAVGAYEQYF
>TRBD1|TRBV5-1|TRBJ2-5|-
CASSLSQGAGETQYF
>-|TRBV6-5|TRBJ2-3|-
CASRHGGRSTDTQYF
>-|TRBV19|TRBJ2-1|-
CASTSRYEQFF